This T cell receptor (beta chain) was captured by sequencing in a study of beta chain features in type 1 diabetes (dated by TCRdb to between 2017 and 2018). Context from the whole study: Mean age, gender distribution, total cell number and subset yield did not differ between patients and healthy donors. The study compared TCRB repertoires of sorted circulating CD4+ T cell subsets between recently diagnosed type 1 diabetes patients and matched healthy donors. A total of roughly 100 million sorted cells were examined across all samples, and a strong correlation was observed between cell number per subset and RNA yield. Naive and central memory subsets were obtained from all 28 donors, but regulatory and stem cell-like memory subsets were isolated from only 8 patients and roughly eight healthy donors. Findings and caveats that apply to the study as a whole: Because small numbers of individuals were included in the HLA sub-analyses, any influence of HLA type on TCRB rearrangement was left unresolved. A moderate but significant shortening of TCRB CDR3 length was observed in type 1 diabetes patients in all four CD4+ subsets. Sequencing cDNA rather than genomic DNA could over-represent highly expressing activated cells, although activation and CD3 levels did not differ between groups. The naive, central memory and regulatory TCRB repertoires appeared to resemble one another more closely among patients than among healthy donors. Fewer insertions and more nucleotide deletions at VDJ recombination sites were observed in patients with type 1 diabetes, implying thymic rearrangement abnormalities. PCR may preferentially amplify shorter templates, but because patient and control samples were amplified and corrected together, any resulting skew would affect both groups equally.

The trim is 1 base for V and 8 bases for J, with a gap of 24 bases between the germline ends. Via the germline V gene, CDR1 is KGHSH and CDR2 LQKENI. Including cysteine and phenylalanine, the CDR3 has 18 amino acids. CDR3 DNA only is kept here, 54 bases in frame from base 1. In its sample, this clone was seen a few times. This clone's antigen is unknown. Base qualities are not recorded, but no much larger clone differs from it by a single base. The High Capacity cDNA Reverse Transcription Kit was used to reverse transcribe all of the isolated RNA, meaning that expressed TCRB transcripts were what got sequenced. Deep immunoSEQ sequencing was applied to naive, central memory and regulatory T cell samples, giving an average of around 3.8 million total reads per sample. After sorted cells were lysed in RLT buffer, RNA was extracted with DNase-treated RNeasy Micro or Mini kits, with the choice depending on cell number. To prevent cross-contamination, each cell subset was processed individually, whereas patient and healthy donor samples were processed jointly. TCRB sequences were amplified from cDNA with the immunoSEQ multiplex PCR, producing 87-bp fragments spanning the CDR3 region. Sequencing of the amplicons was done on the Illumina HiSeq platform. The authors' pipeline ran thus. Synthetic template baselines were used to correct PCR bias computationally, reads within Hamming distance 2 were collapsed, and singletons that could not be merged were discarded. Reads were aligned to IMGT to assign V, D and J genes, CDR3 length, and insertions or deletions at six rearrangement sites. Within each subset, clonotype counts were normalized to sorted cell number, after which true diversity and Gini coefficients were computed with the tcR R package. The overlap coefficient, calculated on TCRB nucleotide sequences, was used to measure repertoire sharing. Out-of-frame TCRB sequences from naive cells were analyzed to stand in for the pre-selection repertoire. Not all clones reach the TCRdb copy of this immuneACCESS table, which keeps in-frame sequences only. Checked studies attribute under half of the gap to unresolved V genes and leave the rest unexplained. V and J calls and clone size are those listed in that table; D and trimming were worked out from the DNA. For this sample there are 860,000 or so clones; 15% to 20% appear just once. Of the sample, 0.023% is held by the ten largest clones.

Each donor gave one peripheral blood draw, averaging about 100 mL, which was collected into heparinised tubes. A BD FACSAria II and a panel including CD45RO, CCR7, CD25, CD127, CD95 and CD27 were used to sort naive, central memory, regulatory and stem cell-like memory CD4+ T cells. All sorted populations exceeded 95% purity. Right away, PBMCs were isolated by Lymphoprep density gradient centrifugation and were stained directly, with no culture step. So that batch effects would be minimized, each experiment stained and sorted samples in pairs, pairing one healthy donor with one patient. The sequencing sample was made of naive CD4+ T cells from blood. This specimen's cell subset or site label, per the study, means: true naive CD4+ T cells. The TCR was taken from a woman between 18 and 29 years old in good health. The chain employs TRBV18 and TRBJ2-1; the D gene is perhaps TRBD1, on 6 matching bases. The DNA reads TGTGCCAGCTCACCACGGGTACAGGGCATAGCCCTTGATGATGAGCAGTTCTTC. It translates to CASSPRVQGIALDDEQFF.